This T cell receptor (beta chain) was retrieved from a study of CD8 T cells in Susac syndrome. RNA amounts of 0.5 to 1 ug underwent reverse transcription with random hexamers. Amplification of TCR beta CDR3 was carried out by immunoSEQ multiplex PCR, which covered 54 Vbeta and 13 Jbeta segments. In TCRdb, the immunoSEQ multiplex PCR reads were re-called with MiXCR into one record per CDR3 protein. The sample has about 120,000 distinct CDR3 sequences; just under 95% are singletons. Between the trimmed V and J ends, which lost 2 bases and 6 bases, there was a span of 10 bases. Germline CDR1 reads MNHEY; CDR2 reads SMNVEV (reference sequence). The length of the CDR3 is 14 residues. In blood CD8+ and CD4+ T cells, TCR beta underwent sequencing. Recently defined diagnostic criteria classed the Susac syndrome patients as definite or probable.

This TCR derives from a human donor with Susac syndrome. The sample comprised CD8+ T cells from PBMCs. The V gene is TRBV27, the J gene TRBJ2-2; D gene uncertain. This chain's CDR3 is CASSLVSRAGELFF. DNA of the CDR3: TGTGCCAGCAGTTTAGTCTCTAGAGCCGGGGAGCTGTTTTTT.